The 21 T cell receptor beta chains given below trace back to one sample, sequenced in a study of blood T cell repertoires in COVID-19. TCRdb keeps only in-frame clones here, not all; method: immunoSEQ multiplex PCR. The table lists roughly 440,000 clones, about 91% of them singletons. Specimen: peripheral blood. The receptors come from a woman in her forties or fifties with COVID-19, enrolled during active disease.

The CDR3 bases are TGTGCCAGCAGCTACAGGGGGCCCATCTCTGGAAACACCATATATTTT. Protein sequence: CASSYRGPISGNTIYF. The chain combines TRBV7-2 with TRBJ1-3; TRBD1 matches 9 bases. The CDR3 runs to 16 residues. The germline gives CDR1 SGHTA, CDR2 FQGNSA. V was pared by 4 bases and J by 0 bases, with 4 bases of the junction left unmatched.

This clone was observed once. The J gene is TRBJ2-7, the V gene TRBV27; 8 positions agree with TRBD1. CDR3 size: 13 residues. CDR1 is MNHEY, CDR2 SMNVEV, per germline (reference sequence). The V and J ends lost 6 bases and 7 bases, in that order; junction bases with no gene match: 8. The CDR3 DNA follows: TGTGCCAGCAGCCGGAAGACAGGGGATGAGCAGTACTTC. This translates into CASSRKTGDEQYF.

This rearrangement joins TRBV30 to TRBJ2-2; TRBD2 agrees at 15 bases. V was pared by 5 bases and J by 7 bases, with 2 bases of the junction left unmatched. The CDR3 has 14 amino acids. From germline, CDR1 is GTSNPN and CDR2 SVGIG (reference sequence). The CDR3 region is CAWGTSGGYGELFF. DNA for the CDR3: TGTGCCTGGGGGACTAGCGGGGGGTACGGGGAGCTGTTTTTT.

J is TRBJ2-1 and V is TRBV28; a weak D match, TRBD1 (6 bases). The CDR3 covers 15 residues. CDR1 MDHEN and CDR2 SYDVKM come from the germline V gene. The V gene lost 6 bases and the J gene lost 0 bases, with 12 bases spanning the gap. CDR3 loop: CASSFTGSSYNEQFF. The DNA of the CDR3 is TGTGCCAGCAGCTTTACAGGGAGCTCCTACAATGAGCAGTTCTTC.

The genes are TRBV9 and TRBJ2-7; 11 nucleotides align to TRBD1. Germline V gene sequence: CDR1 SGDLS, CDR2 YYNGEE. The CDR3 consists of 15 residues. V was pared by 2 bases and J by 3 bases, with 4 bases of the junction left unmatched. The CDR3 coding sequence is TGTGCCAGCAGCGTTCGGGGGACAGGGGGCTACGAGCAGTACTTC. This gives the protein CASSVRGTGGYEQYF.

This chain joins TRBV11-3 and TRBJ2-5, with D perhaps TRBD2 (6 bases). CDR1 is SGHNT and CDR2 is YENEEA in the germline V gene. Trimming took 5 bases from V and 2 from J, leaving 9 bases between them. The CDR3 totals 13 residues. The CDR3, as DNA: TGTGCCAGCAGCCGGGGACTTCAAGAGACCCAGTACTTC. This sequence encodes CASSRGLQETQYF.

This chain links TRBV5-1 with TRBJ2-2, with TRBD1 matching 10 bases. The germline V gene encodes CDR1 SGHRS and CDR2 YFSETQ. The CDR3 extends over 17 amino acids. V was pared by 4 bases and J by 7 bases, with 13 bases of the junction left unmatched. CDR3 coding DNA: TGCGCCAGCAGCGCAATTAATAAAGGGACAGGGGTCGGGGAGCTGTTTTTT. Amino acids: CASSAINKGTGVGELFF.

The V call is TRBV6-5, the J call TRBJ1-2; D is ambiguous. Germline assignment: CDR1 MNHEY and CDR2 SVGAGI. The CDR3 length is 16 residues. The V end was cut by 2 bases, the J end by 5 bases, with 18 bases between. CDR3 region: CASSYRWSSSGYGYTF. The CDR3 bases are TGTGCCAGCAGTTACAGGTGGTCGAGCTCGGGGTATGGCTACACCTTC.

J is TRBJ2-7 and V is TRBV6-5, with TRBD2 matching 9 bases. The CDR3 covers 14 residues. CDR1 MNHEY and CDR2 SVGAGI come from the germline V gene. The junction had 6 bases not matched to a gene; V was cut back by 8 bases and J by 1 base. CDR3 amino acids: CASWVSGGSYEQYF. The CDR3 nucleotides read TGTGCCAGCTGGGTTAGCGGGGGATCCTACGAGCAGTACTTC.

This clone occurred a few times. The chain joins TRBV6-4 to TRBJ1-2; 9 nucleotides align to TRBD1. Germline V CDR1 and CDR2: MRHNA, SNTAGT. CDR3 length equals 17 residues. V trimming: 5 bases; J trimming: 0 bases; junction bases outside the gene matches: 10. CDR3 region: CASSLGTGNPTNYGYTF. The CDR3 DNA is TGTGCCAGCAGTCTCGGGACAGGGAACCCTACTAACTATGGCTACACCTTC.

This clone came up a few times. V and J are TRBV19 and TRBJ2-1, with D uncertain. The CDR3 has 13 residues. The germline gives CDR1 LNHDA, CDR2 SQIVND (reference sequence). Trimming removed 0 bases at V and 8 bases at J, with 8 bases between. The CDR3 DNA follows: TGTGCCAGTAGTATAGAAGCTAGTTATGAGCAGTTCTTC. This gives the protein CASSIEASYEQFF.

CDR3 sequence: CSVGRAGNEQFF. The CDR3, as DNA: TGCAGCGTTGGGCGGGCGGGGAATGAGCAGTTCTTC. This chain connects TRBV29-1 to TRBJ2-1, with D possibly TRBD2 on 6 matching bases. The CDR3 sequence is 12 residues long. Trimming left V 4 bases short and J 7 bases short, with 11 bases between. Germline lookup yields CDR1 SQVTM and CDR2 ANQGSEA.

This chain links TRBV28 with TRBJ2-6, with D possibly being TRBD1 (5 bases). Germline V gene sequence: CDR1 MDHEN, CDR2 SYDVKM. The CDR3 covers 17 residues. Trimming pared 8 bases from V and 1 base from J, leaving 18 bases between. The CDR3 nucleotides are TGTGCCAGCTGGACATCTATTGCACCTTCTGGGGCCAACGTCCTGACTTTC. It codes for CASWTSIAPSGANVLTF.

The rearrangement joins TRBV28 to TRBJ1-1; possible D gene TRBD1, 6 bases. CDR1 and CDR2 from the germline V gene are MDHEN and SYDVKM. This CDR3 is built from 15 residues. Trimming cost V 8 bases and J 0 bases, with 16 bases left between them. The CDR3 protein is CASSLGQGMNTEAFF. The CDR3 coding sequence is TGTGCCAGCTCCTTGGGGCAGGGGATGAACACTGAAGCTTTCTTT.

The genes are TRBV6-5 and TRBJ1-1; D gene unclear. The V gene's germline CDR1 is MNHEY and CDR2 SVGAGI. This CDR3 contains 14 residues. Trimming took 2 bases from V and 1 from J, leaving 8 bases between them. CDR3 DNA: TGTGCCAGCAGTTACGGAGGCAGGAACACTGAAGCTTTCTTT. Translated, it gives CASSYGGRNTEAFF.

This sequence joins TRBV11-2 and TRBJ1-1, with 8 bases matching TRBD1. Germline CDR1 reads SGHAT; CDR2 reads FQNNGV. The CDR3 spans 14 residues. Trimming took 5 bases from V and 0 from J; bases not matched to a gene: 2. The CDR3 loop is CASSPGQVNTEAFF. For the CDR3, the DNA is TGTGCCAGCAGCCCGGGACAGGTGAACACTGAAGCTTTCTTT.

The CDR3 bases are TGTGCCAGCAGTCCCCTTCAACTAGCGGGGGGGTTGCTATACGAGCAGTACTTC. Translated, it gives CASSPLQLAGGLLYEQYF. The chain joins TRBV28 to TRBJ2-7; 13 nucleotides align to TRBD2. Trimming removed 5 bases from V and 4 bases from J; junction bases left unmatched: 14. In germline, CDR1 is MDHEN, CDR2 SYDVKM. This CDR3 is 18 amino acids long.

The rearrangement uses TRBV19 and TRBJ2-7; D ambiguous. This CDR3 is 13 amino acids long. Germline CDR1 reads LNHDA; CDR2 reads SQIVND (reference sequence). The ends were cut back, 5 bases at V and 5 bases at J, with 13 bases in the middle. The CDR3 is CASSLQHGDEQYF. The CDR3 nucleotides read TGTGCCAGTAGTCTCCAGCACGGAGACGAGCAGTACTTC. Complete variable domain (other parts from reference TRBV19 and TRBJ2-7): DGGITQSPKYLFRKEGQNVTLSCEQNLNHDAMYWYRQDPGQGLRLIYYSQIVNDFQKGDIAEGYSVSREKKESFPLTVTSAQKNPTAFYLCASSLQHGDEQYFGPGTRLTVT.

The rearrangement uses TRBV30 and TRBJ2-3; 9 bases fit TRBD2. Unmatched junction bases numbered 22, after V lost 1 base and J lost 2 bases. Germline-derived CDR1 and CDR2 are GTSNPN and SVGIG (reference sequence). This CDR3 contains 21 residues. The CDR3 coding sequence is TGTGCCTGGAGTGCCACGGTCAACAGGGCTGTGCGGGGGGGATACACAGATACGCAGTATTTT. Its translation is CAWSATVNRAVRGGYTDTQYF.

The rearrangement joins TRBV9 to TRBJ1-2, with a possible D match to TRBD1 (6 bases). Germline V gene lookup returns CDR1 SGDLS and CDR2 YYNGEE. The CDR3 contains 18 residues. The ends were cut back, 0 bases at V and 7 bases at J, with 25 bases in the middle. The CDR3 DNA reads as TGTGCCAGCAGCGTAGCGATCGGGCAGGGGTTAAACGCTATTGGCTACACCTTC. Encoded protein: CASSVAIGQGLNAIGYTF.

The rearrangement links TRBV21-1 to TRBJ2-7; the table names TRBD2, a call not compared with the DNA. TRBV21-1 is given as a pseudogene. The CDR3 is 17 residues long. The CDR3 DNA reads as TGTGCCAGCTTCCTCGGGACTAGCGGGGGGCCAAACTACGAGCAGTACTTC. Protein sequence: CASFLGTSGGPNYEQYF.